This T cell receptor beta chain originates from a study of human T cells and chemical hapten exposure. The time point is: patch test 3, about 24 weeks after DPC sensitization. Treatment meaning: therapeutic diphenylcyclopropenone sensitization with weekly scalp DPC. TCRdb re-called the RACE reads through MiXCR, storing one row per CDR3 protein. The sample lists just over 95,000 distinct CDR3 sequences; about 28% were seen once. CDR1 is SGHTA and CDR2 is FQGNSA in the germline V gene. The CDR3 sequence is 12 residues long. Deletions cut 3 bases from V and 9 bases from J, with 9 bases between. The source is a man aged 40-49 years with alopecia areata. Some clones in this sample may be carry-over from other donors' samples. The chain uses TRBV7-2 and TRBJ2-1; no clear D. Here the sequenced sample was whole blood, taken in connection with sensitization to the hapten diphenylcyclopropenone (DPC). CDR3 coding DNA: TGTGCCAGCAGCTTGACCCCCCGTGAGCAGTTCTTC. Amino acids: CASSLTPREQFF.